Listed below are T cell receptor beta chains from one sample, sequenced in a study of CD8 T cells in ankylosing spondylitis. TCRdb passed the 5' RACE reads through MiXCR, listing each CDR3 protein once. The data show 160,000 or so distinct CDR3 sequences, around a tenth seen once. Source material: blood, either unsorted or a sorted T cell fraction (not recorded which). The source is a female donor with ankylosing spondylitis or in good health (not recorded which). Each CDR3 is given without its conserved first and last residue. Fields, in order: V gene, CDR3 length, J gene, CDR3 protein.

TRBV7-8	11	TRBJ2-7	ASSPGRAYEQY
TRBV5-6	14	TRBJ2-1	ASSPAPGLVHNEQF
TRBV12-3/TRBV12-4	11	TRBJ2-1	AITTTGEEEQF
TRBV28	15	TRBJ2-4	ASSLSGRGIAKNIQY
TRBV21-1	14	TRBJ2-2	ASSKWVSGNTGELF
TRBV30	8	TRBJ2-1	AAQGNEQF
TRBV5-6	11	TRBJ2-3	ASSPTYTDTQY
TRBV11-2	13	TRBJ2-3	ASSERTGSADTQY
TRBV27	13	TRBJ2-7	ASSSLEVGRDEQY
TRBV4-2	18	TRBJ1-4	ASSQGGLQRLLTTNEKLF
TRBV15	14	TRBJ2-7	ATSRDAGTGGYEQY
TRBV7-2	10	TRBJ2-7	ASSLNHYEQY
TRBV29-1	13	TRBJ2-3	SVVVWDRAGDTQY
TRBV20-1	8	TRBJ1-5	SARAKPQH
TRBV28	13	TRBJ2-6	ASSPLRTGANVLT
TRBV5-1	11	TRBJ2-7	ASSSSGSGEEY
TRBV27	12	TRBJ2-3	ASSGTGSTDTQY
TRBV4-1	16	TRBJ2-7	ASSQDVGAEGTSYEQY
TRBV12-3/TRBV12-4	13	TRBJ2-1	ASSYWTSGRYEQF
TRBV12-3/TRBV12-4	10	TRBJ1-6	ASTGVGSPLH
TRBV7-2	11	TRBJ2-7	ASSSDRPYEQY
TRBV12-3/TRBV12-4	12	TRBJ1-2	ASSPGTVNYGYT
TRBV9	13	TRBJ2-3	ASSSGRELTDTQY
TRBV7-4	10	TRBJ1-1	ASSSTHREAF
TRBV6-2/TRBV6-3	12	TRBJ1-5	ASSRSYSNQPQH
TRBV6-5	11	TRBJ2-7	ASSYSDSYEQY
TRBV27	14	TRBJ1-3	ASSFGHPSSGNTIY
TRBV6-2/TRBV6-3	11	TRBJ2-4	ASSPYQRDSQY
TRBV4-2	13	TRBJ2-1	ASSPTAFSYNEQF
TRBV5-6	14	TRBJ2-2	ASSSQDGSNTGELF
TRBV14	12	TRBJ2-7	ASSQDRTFYEQY
TRBV20-1	11	TRBJ2-6	SARDYGANVLT
TRBV7-9	11	TRBJ1-1	ASSFDGSVEAF
TRBV12-3/TRBV12-4	14	TRBJ2-2	ASSFGLAGYTGELF
TRBV7-9	10	TRBJ1-5	ASSSADQPQH
TRBV4-2	13	TRBJ2-2	ASSPLTGRGGELF
TRBV29-1	11	TRBJ1-2	SVAGGTDYGYT
TRBV2	14	TRBJ2-1	ASSWEAGGYYNEQF
TRBV6-2/TRBV6-3	13	TRBJ2-7	ASSYARGGLYEQY
TRBV20-1	8	TRBJ2-7	SARWGEQY
TRBV9	12	TRBJ2-7	ASSVGVTSYEQY
TRBV9	13	TRBJ2-3	ATSRGNKHTDTQY
TRBV29-1	14	TRBJ2-2	SVEAPRGVHTGELF
TRBV7-9	13	TRBJ2-1	ASSLVSGTYNEQF
TRBV11-2	14	TRBJ2-1	ASSLGDELGYNEQF
TRBV6-2/TRBV6-3	11	TRBJ2-3	ASSWVLPDTQY
TRBV9	11	TRBJ2-5	ASSSGGKETQY
TRBV6-2/TRBV6-3	13	TRBJ2-1	ASSHGTELYNEQF
TRBV25-1	15	TRBJ2-2	ASSEYFPTGPTGELF
TRBV2	12	TRBJ2-4	ANPLGSAKNIQY
TRBV28	14	TRBJ2-2	ASSPLLAGYTGELF
TRBV3-1	14	TRBJ2-3	ASTTGIEESADTQY